This T cell receptor (beta chain) was recovered during a study of tumor-infiltrating lymphocytes in primary liver carcinoma. Taking roughly 18-32 mg of unsorted bulk tissue, the authors co-extracted RNA and DNA. Notes on this clonotype: Germline and junction disagree at one end, which may indicate a read error.

Total RNA amounting to 450 to 500 ng was the source from which TCR beta cDNA was made with a constant-region primer. ARM-PCR, slightly modified, supplied the TCR beta libraries through three nested multiplex PCR rounds. TCRdb reprocessed the multiplex PCR reads with MiXCR, giving one entry per CDR3 protein. The repertoire includes more than 50,000 distinct CDR3 sequences, 60% to 75% of them detected once, and around 23% sits in the top ten. This TCR was sampled from a man in his forties with primary liver carcinoma and hepatitis B virus infection. Material: liver tumor tissue from sampling region 2. Subset described: tumor region T2, inferior pole.

CDR3 region: CASSQGIAGVGEAQYF. CDR3 DNA: TGCGCCAGCAGCCAAGGGATAGCGGGAGTGGGAGAGGCCCAGTACTTC. J is TRBJ2-5 and V is TRBV4-1; 9 bases map to TRBD2. The CDR3 runs 16 residues. From germline, CDR1 is MGHRA and CDR2 YSYEKL.